What follows are 22 T cell receptor beta chains derived from one specimen sequenced in a study of cytomegalovirus exposure and HLA in healthy donors. PCR amplification relied on 60 Vbeta primers (plus 13 Jbeta primers). Assay used: immunoSEQ multiplex PCR; TCRdb lists only in-frame clones, some missing. The sample has more than 95,000 clones, around 78% seen once. Material for sequencing was PBMCs. Receptors were obtained from a man between 40 and 49 years old in good health and CMV-seronegative.

The V and J genes are TRBV9 and TRBJ1-2, with D possibly TRBD1 on 6 matching bases. Trimming left V 3 bases short and J 5 bases short, with 14 bases between. The CDR3 loop spans 14 amino acids. Germline V gene data show CDR1 as SGDLS and CDR2 as YYNGEE. CDR3 loop: CASSGRTVAYGYTF. CDR3 DNA sequence: TGTGCCAGCAGCGGCCGGACAGTCGCTTATGGCTACACCTTC.

The rearrangement joins TRBV5-8 to TRBJ2-7; a weak D match, TRBD1 (6 bases). The germline V gene encodes CDR1 SGHTS and CDR2 YDEGEE. The CDR3 is 16 residues long. Trimming shortened V by 0 bases and J by 4 bases, and 17 bases separated the two germline ends. In nucleotides, the CDR3 is TGTGCCAGCAGCTTGGAAGTATGGCAGGGGTATTACGAGCAGTACTTC. Amino acids: CASSLEVWQGYYEQYF.

This rearrangement joins TRBV7-8 to TRBJ2-1, with D uncertain. The germline V gene encodes CDR1 SGHVS and CDR2 FQNEAQ. The V end was cut by 1 base, the J end by 10 bases, with 11 bases between. This CDR3 region has 13 residues. The chain's CDR3 is CASSLGGGREQFF. The CDR3 nucleotides are TGTGCCAGCAGCTTAGGAGGCGGTAGGGAGCAGTTCTTC.

The chain has TRBV6-1 and TRBJ1-2; a weak D match, TRBD1 (5 bases). CDR3 length equals 13 residues. V lost 4 bases to trimming and J lost 2 bases, with 8 bases between them. CDR1 is MNHNS and CDR2 is SASEGT in the germline V gene. The CDR3 is CASSVTENYGYTF. The CDR3, as DNA: TGTGCCAGCAGTGTGACAGAGAACTATGGCTACACCTTC.

This chain links TRBV5-1 with TRBJ2-2; TRBD1 matches 7 bases. With V trimmed by 1 base and J by 5 bases, 5 bases remained unmatched. The CDR3 covers 15 residues. From germline, CDR1 is SGHRS and CDR2 YFSETQ. CDR3 sequence reads: CASSLTGTATGELFF. The CDR3 bases are TGCGCCAGCAGCTTGACCGGGACAGCAACCGGGGAGCTGTTTTTT.

The chain carries TRBV19 and TRBJ2-3; the match to TRBD1 covers 7 bases. This CDR3 spans 14 amino acids. Trimming cost V 4 bases and J 0 bases; bases outside gene matches: 1. In germline, CDR1 is LNHDA, CDR2 SQIVND (reference sequence). The CDR3 sequence: CASSRQGSTDTQYF. The DNA of the CDR3 is TGTGCCAGTAGTAGACAGGGTAGCACAGATACGCAGTATTTT.

V is TRBV2 and J is TRBJ1-2, with D possibly TRBD1 on 6 matching bases. Germline CDR1 and CDR2: SNHLY and FYNNEI. The CDR3 sequence is 15 residues long. The V gene lost 6 bases and the J gene lost 5 bases, with 19 bases spanning the gap. In DNA, the CDR3 is TGTGCCAGCAGATTCTTTGTTGGGGGCGGGTATGGCTACACCTTC. Protein: CASRFFVGGGYGYTF.

The chain carries TRBV6-6 and TRBJ1-1; 10 nucleotides line up with TRBD1. The V gene's germline CDR1 is MNHNY and CDR2 SVGAGI (reference sequence). V lost 6 bases and J lost 4; bases outside the gene matches: 11. The CDR3 contains 16 residues. CDR3 coding DNA: TGTGCCAGCAGCCCGGGACAGGGGAGCTTTGGCACTGAAGCTTTCTTT. Protein: CASSPGQGSFGTEAFF.

This clone was picked up one time. The rearrangement links TRBV6-1 to TRBJ1-5; a weak D match, TRBD1 (5 bases). CDR1 is MNHNS and CDR2 is SASEGT in the germline V gene. With 3 bases removed from V and 11 bases from J, the gap between germline ends came to 11 bases. This CDR3 contains 12 residues. The CDR3 protein is CASSEVRGTQHF. The CDR3 region has the DNA TGTGCCAGCAGTGAGGTTCGGGGGACCCAGCATTTT.

This chain links TRBV9 with TRBJ2-1; 11 bases map to TRBD2. J was trimmed by 3 bases and V by 4 bases; bases with no gene match: 6. The CDR3 has 16 amino acids. CDR1 is SGDLS, CDR2 YYNGEE, per germline. CDR3 DNA: TGTGCCAGCAGCATAGGACTAGCGGGCTACTACAATGAGCAGTTCTTC. Encoded protein: CASSIGLAGYYNEQFF.

The V gene is TRBV2, the J gene TRBJ1-4, with 11 bases identical to TRBD1. The CDR3 runs to 15 residues. V shed 5 bases, J shed 5 bases, and the junction held 4 bases outside the gene matches. Germline V lookup: CDR1 SNHLY, CDR2 FYNNEI. The CDR3 DNA follows: TGTGCCAGCAGTACGGACAGGGGGCGAAATGAAAAACTGTTTTTT. It encodes CASSTDRGRNEKLFF.

This clone was recorded once. The CDR3 nucleotides are TGTGCCAGCAGCGTAGGGACGGGGGAAGGGACTGAAGCTTTCTTT. This gives the protein CASSVGTGEGTEAFF. This chain connects TRBV9 to TRBJ1-1, with a possible D match to TRBD1 (5 bases). The CDR3 is 15 residues long. Trimming left V 0 bases short and J 5 bases short, with 14 bases between. Germline-derived CDR1 and CDR2 are SGDLS and YYNGEE.

The J gene is TRBJ1-1, the V gene TRBV19; perhaps TRBD1 as D (5 bases). Germline V lookup: CDR1 LNHDA, CDR2 SQIVND (reference sequence). This CDR3 contains 13 residues. The ends were cut back, 6 bases at V and 5 bases at J, with 13 bases in the middle. The CDR3: CASRTGRGTEAFF. CDR3 DNA sequence: TGTGCCAGTAGGACGGGTCGGGGGACTGAAGCTTTCTTT.

This clone has more than one count but fewer than ten. The rearrangement joins TRBV5-4 to TRBJ2-2; TRBD1 is a possible D gene (6 bases). V lost 3 bases and J 2 bases, leaving 11 bases between the germline ends. From germline, CDR1 is SGHNT and CDR2 YYREEE (reference sequence). CDR3 length: 15 amino acids. This CDR3 is CASSSRDINTGELFF. Written as DNA, the CDR3 is TGTGCCAGCAGCTCCCGGGACATAAACACCGGGGAGCTGTTTTTT.

The chain links TRBV6-4 to TRBJ1-6; 8 bases line up with TRBD1. Trimming removed 3 bases from V and 8 bases from J; junction bases left unmatched: 9. CDR3 size: 16 residues. Germline assignment: CDR1 MRHNA and CDR2 SNTAGT. CDR3 protein: CASSEKQGGRYSPLHF. The CDR3 DNA is TGTGCCAGCAGTGAAAAACAGGGGGGACGCTATTCACCCCTCCACTTT.

The rearrangement uses TRBV7-2 and TRBJ1-1, with D perhaps matching TRBD1 (5 bases). Trimming shortened V by 2 bases and J by 4 bases, and 8 bases separated the two germline ends. Germline V CDR1 and CDR2: SGHTA, FQGNSA. CDR3 size: 13 residues. The CDR3 is CASSLTGGTEAFF. The DNA for the CDR3 is TGTGCCAGCAGCTTAACCGGGGGCACTGAAGCTTTCTTT.

This chain connects TRBV10-3 to TRBJ2-5; D might be TRBD1 (5 bases). This CDR3 spans 12 amino acids. Trimming removed 8 bases at V and 8 bases at J, with 15 bases between. Germline loops: CDR1 ENHRY, CDR2 SYGVKD. This CDR3 reads CAISSGPFTQYF. CDR3 nucleotide sequence: TGTGCCATCTCGTCAGGGCCCTTCACCCAGTACTTC.

The gene calls are TRBV4-1 and TRBJ1-2, with D possibly matching TRBD1 (5 bases). CDR1 and CDR2 from the germline V gene are MGHRA and YSYEKL. Trimming stripped 0 bases from V and 3 bases from J, with 14 bases between. The CDR3 has 16 amino acids. CDR3: CASSQDPGPGHYGYTF. For the CDR3, the DNA is TGCGCCAGCAGCCAAGATCCTGGTCCAGGGCACTATGGCTACACCTTC.

The rearrangement joins TRBV2 to TRBJ1-5, with D possibly being TRBD1 (5 bases). V was shortened by 2 bases and J by 3 bases, with 8 bases between the two germline ends. The germline CDR1 and CDR2 sequences are SNHLY and FYNNEI. The CDR3 runs 14 residues. CDR3 region: CASSEWGDNQPQHF. As DNA, the CDR3 is TGTGCCAGCAGTGAATGGGGGGACAATCAGCCCCAGCATTTT.

The chain is built from TRBV5-5 and TRBJ2-1, with 11 positions matching TRBD2. The CDR3 totals 15 residues. The V segment lost 4 bases and the J segment 4 bases; nucleotides outside the gene matches: 4. CDR1 and CDR2 from the germline V gene are SGHKS and YYEKEE (reference sequence). The CDR3 coding sequence is TGTGCCAGCAGCATGACTAGCGGGGATTACAATGAGCAGTTCTTC. This codes for CASSMTSGDYNEQFF.

This chain links TRBV27 with TRBJ1-6; D is uncertain. CDR1 MNHEY and CDR2 SMNVEV come from the germline V gene (reference sequence). This CDR3 is 15 amino acids long. The germline V and J ends were trimmed by 5 bases and 2 bases, with 10 bases remaining between them. This chain's CDR3 is CASSRGWAYNSPLHF. In DNA form, the CDR3 reads TGTGCCAGCAGTAGAGGGTGGGCCTATAATTCACCCCTCCACTTT.

The CDR3 nucleotides are TGTGCCACCAGCAACAGGGTCTCTGGGGCCAACGTCCTGACTTTC. It yields the protein CATSNRVSGANVLTF. The chain couples TRBV15 to TRBJ2-6, with TRBD1 as a possible D gene (6 bases). Germline V gene lookup returns CDR1 LNHNV and CDR2 YYDKDF (reference sequence). The ends were cut back, 4 bases at V and 0 bases at J, with 7 bases in the middle. This CDR3 comprises 15 residues.